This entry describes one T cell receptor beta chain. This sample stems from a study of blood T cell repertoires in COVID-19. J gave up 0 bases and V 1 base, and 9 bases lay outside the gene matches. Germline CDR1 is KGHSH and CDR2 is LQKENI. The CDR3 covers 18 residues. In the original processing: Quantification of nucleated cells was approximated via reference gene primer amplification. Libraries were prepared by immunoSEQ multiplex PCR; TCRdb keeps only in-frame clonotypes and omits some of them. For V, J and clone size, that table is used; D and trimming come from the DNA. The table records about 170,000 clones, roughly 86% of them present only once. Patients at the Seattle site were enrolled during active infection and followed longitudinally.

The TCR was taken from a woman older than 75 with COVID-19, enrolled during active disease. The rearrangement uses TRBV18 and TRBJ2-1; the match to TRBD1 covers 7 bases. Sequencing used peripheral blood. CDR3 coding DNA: TGTGCCAGCTCACCACTCGTACAGGGGACCTTCTCCTACAATGAGCAGTTCTTC. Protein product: CASSPLVQGTFSYNEQFF.